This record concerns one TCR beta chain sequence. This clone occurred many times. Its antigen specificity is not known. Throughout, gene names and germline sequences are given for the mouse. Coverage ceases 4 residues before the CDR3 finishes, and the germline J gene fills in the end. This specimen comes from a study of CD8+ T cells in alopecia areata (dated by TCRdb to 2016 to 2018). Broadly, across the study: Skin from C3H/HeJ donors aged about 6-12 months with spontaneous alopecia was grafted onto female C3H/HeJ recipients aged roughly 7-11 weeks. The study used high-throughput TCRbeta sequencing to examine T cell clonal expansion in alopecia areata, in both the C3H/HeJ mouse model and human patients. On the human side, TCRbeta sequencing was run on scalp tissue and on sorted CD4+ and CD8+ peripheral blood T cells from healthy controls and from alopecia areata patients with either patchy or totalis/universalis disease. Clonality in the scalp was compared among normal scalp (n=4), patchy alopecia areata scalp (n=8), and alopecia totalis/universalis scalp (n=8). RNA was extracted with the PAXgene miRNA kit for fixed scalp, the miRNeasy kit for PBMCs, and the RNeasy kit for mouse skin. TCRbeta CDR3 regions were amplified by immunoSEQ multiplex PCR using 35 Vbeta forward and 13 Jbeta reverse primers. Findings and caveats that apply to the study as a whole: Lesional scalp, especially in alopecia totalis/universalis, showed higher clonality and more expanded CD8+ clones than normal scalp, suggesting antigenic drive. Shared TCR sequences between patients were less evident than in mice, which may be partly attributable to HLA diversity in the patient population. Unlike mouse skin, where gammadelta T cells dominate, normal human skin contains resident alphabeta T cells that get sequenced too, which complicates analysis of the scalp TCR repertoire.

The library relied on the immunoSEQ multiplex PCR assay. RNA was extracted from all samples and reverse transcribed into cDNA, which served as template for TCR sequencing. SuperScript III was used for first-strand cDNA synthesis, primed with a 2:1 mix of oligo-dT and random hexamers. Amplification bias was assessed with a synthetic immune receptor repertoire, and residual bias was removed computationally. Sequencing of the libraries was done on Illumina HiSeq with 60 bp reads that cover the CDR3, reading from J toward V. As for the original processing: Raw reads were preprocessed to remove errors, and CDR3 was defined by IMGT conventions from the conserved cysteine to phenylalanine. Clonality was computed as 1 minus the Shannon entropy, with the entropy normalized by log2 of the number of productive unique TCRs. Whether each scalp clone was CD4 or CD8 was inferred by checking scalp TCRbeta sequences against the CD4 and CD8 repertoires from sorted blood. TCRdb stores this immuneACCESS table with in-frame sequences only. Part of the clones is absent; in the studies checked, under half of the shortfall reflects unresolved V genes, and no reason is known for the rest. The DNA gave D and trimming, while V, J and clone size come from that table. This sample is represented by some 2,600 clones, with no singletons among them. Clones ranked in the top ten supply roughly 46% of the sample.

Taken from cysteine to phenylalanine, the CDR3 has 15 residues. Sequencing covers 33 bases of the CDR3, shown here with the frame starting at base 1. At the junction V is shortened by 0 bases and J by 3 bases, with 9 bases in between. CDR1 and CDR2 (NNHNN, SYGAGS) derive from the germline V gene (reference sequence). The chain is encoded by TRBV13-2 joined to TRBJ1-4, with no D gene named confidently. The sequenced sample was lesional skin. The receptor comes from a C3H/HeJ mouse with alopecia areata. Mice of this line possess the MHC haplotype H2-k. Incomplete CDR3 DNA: TGTGCCAGCGGTGATGTAGACAAAGCCAACGAA. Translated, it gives CASGDVDKANE. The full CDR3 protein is CASGDVDKANERLFF.